Listed here are 11 T cell receptor beta chains from one sample, sequenced in a study of T cells after somatic rescue of genetic block. Only in-frame clones appear in the TCRdb table, and some are missing; sequencing was by immunoSEQ multiplex PCR. This table holds 7,500 to 9,500 clones, 75% to 90% found once. Sequencing used peripheral blood mononuclear cells (PBMCs). Every receptor here comes from a boy aged 5 to 17.

V is TRBV9 and J is TRBJ1-5; D unresolved. CDR3 size: 13 residues. From germline, CDR1 is SGDLS and CDR2 YYNGEE. Trimming left V 1 base short and J 10 bases short, with 12 bases between. The CDR3 DNA reads TGTGCCAGCAGCGTATCCCCGACCGAACCCCAGCATTTT. This encodes CASSVSPTEPQHF.

Regarding this clone: Relative to the germline gene, one junction end is altered; a read error may explain this. The rearrangement links TRBV28 to TRBJ1-2; D remains unclear. Germline assignment: CDR1 MDHEN and CDR2 SYDVKM. The CDR3 totals 11 residues. CDR3 in amino acids: CASLGSYAYTF. Written as DNA, the CDR3 is TGTGCCAGCCTGGGATCCTATGCCTACACCTTC.

The chain carries TRBV5-1 and TRBJ1-2, with a weak D call TRBD1 (5 bases). V was cut by 3 bases and J by 0 bases, with 18 bases left in between. This CDR3 is built from 17 residues. Germline CDR1 reads SGHRS; CDR2 reads YFSETQ. The CDR3 bases are TGCGCCAGCAGCTCGGTGGGACCGCGAAGTTCTAACTATGGCTACACCTTC. This codes for CASSSVGPRSSNYGYTF.

This chain uses TRBV5-6 with TRBJ1-5, with D unclear. The CDR3 length is 15 residues. Germline assignment: CDR1 SGHDT and CDR2 YYEEEE. Trimming took 4 bases from V and 0 from J, leaving 11 bases between them. Here the CDR3 DNA reads TGTGCCAGCAGCAATGGGGTATATAGCAATCAGCCCCAGCATTTT. Amino acid sequence: CASSNGVYSNQPQHF.

The genes are TRBV7-9 and TRBJ2-1; 8 bases line up with TRBD2. This CDR3 region has 15 residues. Germline V CDR1 and CDR2: SEHNR, FQNEAQ (reference sequence). J was trimmed by 1 base and V by 3 bases; bases with no gene match: 2. In nucleotides, the CDR3 is TGTGCCAGCAGCTTCCGCGGGGGGTCCTACAATGAGCAGTTCTTC. As protein: CASSFRGGSYNEQFF.

This clone was counted only a few times. V is TRBV9 and J is TRBJ2-3, with D tentatively TRBD1 or TRBD2 (6 bases each). Per the germline V gene, CDR1 is SGDLS and CDR2 is YYNGEE. Deletions cut 0 bases from V and 3 bases from J, with 14 bases between. The CDR3 sequence is 16 residues long. For the CDR3, the DNA is TGTGCCAGCAGCGTAGGAGGGGGACTGAGGACAGATACGCAGTATTTT. It is translated as CASSVGGGLRTDTQYF.

Concerning this clone: This sample includes further DNA sequences coding for the same CDR3. The chain uses TRBV12-5 and TRBJ1-2; D remains ambiguous. The CDR3 is 12 amino acids. Germline V lookup: CDR1 LGHNT, CDR2 FRNRAP. V lost 10 bases, J lost 0 bases, and 9 bases lay in between. The CDR3: CATTRSNYGYTF. CDR3 DNA sequence: TGTGCTACCACCCGGTCTAACTATGGCTACACCTTC.

This clone showed up just once. This rearrangement joins TRBV9 to TRBJ2-3; 14 bases fit TRBD2. J gave up 4 bases and V 4 bases, and 8 bases lay outside the gene matches. The germline CDR1 and CDR2 sequences are SGDLS and YYNGEE. The CDR3 is 17 residues long. The CDR3: CASSSPGTSGGADTQYF. The CDR3 bases are TGTGCCAGCAGCTCCCCCGGGACTAGCGGGGGCGCAGATACGCAGTATTTT. Variable domain in full (rest from reference TRBV9 and TRBJ2-3): DSGVTQTPKHLITATGQRVTLRCSPRSGDLSVYWYQQSLDQGLQFLIQYYNGEERAKGNILERFSAQQFPDLHSELNLSSLELGDSALYFCASSSPGTSGGADTQYFGPGTRLTVL.

The chain joins TRBV6-9 to TRBJ2-7; D call uncertain. Trimming cost V 3 bases and J 3 bases, with 9 bases left between them. Germline loops: CDR1 MNHGY, CDR2 SVAAGI. There are 13 residues in the CDR3. The CDR3 region is CASSYMANYEQYF. The CDR3, as DNA: TGTGCCAGCAGTTACATGGCTAACTACGAGCAGTACTTC.

The CDR3 loop reads CASSFRHHEQFF. DNA of the CDR3: TGTGCCAGCAGTTTCCGACACCATGAGCAGTTCTTC. The chain couples TRBV28 to TRBJ2-1; no definite D call. CDR3 size: 12 residues. CDR1 and CDR2 (germline): MDHEN, SYDVKM. V lost 3 bases and J lost 8, with 8 bases in between.

V is TRBV29-1 and J is TRBJ1-2; no reliable D call. Germline V CDR1 and CDR2: SQVTM, ANQGSEA. This CDR3 is 15 amino acids long. V was trimmed by 0 bases and J by 1 base, leaving 12 bases between them. This CDR3 is CSVEDRASINYGYTF. CDR3 nucleotide sequence: TGCAGCGTTGAAGACCGGGCTTCGATTAACTATGGCTACACCTTC.